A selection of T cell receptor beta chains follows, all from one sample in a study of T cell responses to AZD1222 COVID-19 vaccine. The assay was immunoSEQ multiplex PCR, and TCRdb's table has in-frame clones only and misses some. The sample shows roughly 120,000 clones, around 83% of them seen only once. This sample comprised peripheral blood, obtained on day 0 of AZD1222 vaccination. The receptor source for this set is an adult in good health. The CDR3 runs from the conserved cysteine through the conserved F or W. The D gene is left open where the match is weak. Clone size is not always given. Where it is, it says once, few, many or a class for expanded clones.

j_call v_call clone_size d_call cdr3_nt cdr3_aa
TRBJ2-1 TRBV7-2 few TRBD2 TGTGCCAGCAGCTTAGGCGCGGGGGGATCCTGGGGTGAGCAGTTCTTC CASSLGAGGSWGEQFF
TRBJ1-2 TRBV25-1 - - TGTGCCAGCAGTGAATCGGGGGGGTTAAAGGATGGCTACACCTTC CASSESGGLKDGYTF
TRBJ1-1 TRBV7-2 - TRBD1 TGTGCCAGCAGCTTAGGACAGGGGGCCACTGAAGCTTTCTTT CASSLGQGATEAFF
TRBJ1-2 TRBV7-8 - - TGTGCCAGCAGCTTAGCTCCCGCCCCGGGGGGGGGCTACACCTTC CASSLAPAPGGGYTF
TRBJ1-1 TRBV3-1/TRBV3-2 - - TGTGCCAGCAGCCAAGGGTACAGGGACATTGCTAACACTGAAGCTTTCTTT CASSQGYRDIANTEAFF
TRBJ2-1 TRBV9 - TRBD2 TGTGCCAGCAGCGTAGGGACTAGCGGGGGGGCCCCTACTGAGCAGTTCTTC CASSVGTSGGAPTEQFF
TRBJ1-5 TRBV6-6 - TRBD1 TGTGCCAGCAGTGCCGGACAGGGTCCTCAGCCCCAGCATTTT CASSAGQGPQPQHF
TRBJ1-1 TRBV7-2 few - TGTGCCAGCAGCTTATTGAACAGGGCGAACACTGAAGCTTTCTTT CASSLLNRANTEAFF
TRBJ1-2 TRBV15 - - TGTGCCACCAGCAGGGGGCAAGACTATGGCTACACCTTC CATSRGQDYGYTF
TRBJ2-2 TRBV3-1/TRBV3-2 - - TGTGCCAGCAGCCAAACGGACAGCTACACCGGGGAGCTGTTTTTT CASSQTDSYTGELFF
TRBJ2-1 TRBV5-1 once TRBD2 TGCGCCAGCAGCACCCTCGGGGGACTAGCGGGAGTCAATGAGCAGTTCTTC CASSTLGGLAGVNEQFF
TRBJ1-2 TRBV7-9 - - TGTGCCAGCAGCTCCCAAATCAGGGTCAGCTATGGCTACACCTTC CASSSQIRVSYGYTF
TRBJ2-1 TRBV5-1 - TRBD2 TGCGCCAGCAGCTTGGCCGGGGGACTAGCAGACAATGAGCAGTTCTTC CASSLAGGLADNEQFF
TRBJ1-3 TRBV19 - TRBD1 TGTGCCAGTAAAACCAGGGGGGCTGGTACTGGAAACACCATATATTTT CASKTRGAGTGNTIYF
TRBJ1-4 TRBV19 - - TGTGCCAGTAGTGCCGGGGGGCGAGAAAAACTGTTTTTT CASSAGGREKLFF
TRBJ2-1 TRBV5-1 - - TGCGCCAGCAGCTTGGCGGCGGGTGAGCAGTTCTTC CASSLAAGEQFF
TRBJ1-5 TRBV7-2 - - TGTGCCAGCAGCTTTCAGGTCGGGCAGCCCCAGCATTTT CASSFQVGQPQHF
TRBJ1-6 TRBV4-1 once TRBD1 TGCGCCAGCAGCCTTTTAGGGGGCTTGGGTTCACCCCTCCACTTT CASSLLGGLGSPLHF
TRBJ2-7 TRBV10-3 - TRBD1 TGTGCCATCAGTGAAAGTAGAGGGGACAGTAACTCCTACGAGCAGTACTTC CAISESRGDSNSYEQYF
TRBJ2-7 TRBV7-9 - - TGTGCCAGCAGCTTAGTCAGTAGCTCCTACGAGCAGTACTTC CASSLVSSSYEQYF
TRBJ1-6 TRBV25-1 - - TGTGCCAGCACACCGGTGGGCTCCTATAATTCACCCCTCCACTTT CASTPVGSYNSPLHF
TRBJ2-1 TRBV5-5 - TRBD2 TGTGCCAGCAGCTTGGTGGCTAGCGGGGGGGCCAATGAGCAGTTCTTC CASSLVASGGANEQFF
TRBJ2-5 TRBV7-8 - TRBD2 TGTGCCAGCAGCCCGACGGTTCTCGCGGGGGTCCAAGAGACCCAGTACTTC CASSPTVLAGVQETQYF
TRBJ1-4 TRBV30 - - TGTGCCTGGACTAGAGGAGGGGTGGAGGCTAATGAAAAACTGTTTTTT CAWTRGGVEANEKLFF
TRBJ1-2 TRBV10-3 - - TGTGCCATCAGTGAGTCTACGACGGCTCGGGGCTACACCTTC CAISESTTARGYTF
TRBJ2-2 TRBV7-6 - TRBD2 TGTGCCAGCAGCTTGGGGGGGTTGCGCGCGAACACCGGGGAGCTGTTTTTT CASSLGGLRANTGELFF
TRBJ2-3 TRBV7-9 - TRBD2 TGTGCCAGCAGCTTAGTAGGGCTAGCGGGGGGGCCCGGAGATACGCAGTATTTT CASSLVGLAGGPGDTQYF
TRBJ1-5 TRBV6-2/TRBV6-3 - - TGTGCCAGCAGTGAGACCGGACATAGCAATCAGCCCCAGCATTTT CASSETGHSNQPQHF